These 25 T cell receptor beta chains share one sample of origin, sequenced in a study of blood T cell repertoires in COVID-19. Only in-frame clones appear in the TCRdb table, and some are missing; sequencing was by immunoSEQ multiplex PCR. The sample yields over 60,000 clones, roughly 89% seen once. Specimen: peripheral blood. The origin of the receptors is a man older than 75 with acute or convalescent COVID-19.

The rearrangement uses TRBV11-2 and TRBJ1-2; possible D gene TRBD1, 6 bases. The CDR3 runs 15 residues. Germline-derived CDR1 and CDR2 are SGHAT and FQNNGV. V gave up 1 base and J gave up 2 bases, with 11 bases separating them. CDR3 in amino acids: CASSLGQAQNYGYTF. The CDR3 DNA reads TGTGCCAGCAGCTTAGGACAGGCGCAAAACTATGGCTACACCTTC.

This clone occurred once. V usage is TRBV5-1 and J usage is TRBJ2-3; TRBD2 agrees at 11 bases. V lost 0 bases to trimming and J lost 6 bases; unmatched junction nucleotides: 3. The germline V gene encodes CDR1 SGHRS and CDR2 YFSETQ. There are 15 residues in the CDR3. The chain's CDR3 is CASSLALAGVDTQYF. For the CDR3, the DNA is TGCGCCAGCAGCTTGGCACTAGCGGGAGTCGATACGCAGTATTTT. Using reference TRBV5-1 and TRBJ2-3 for the parts outside the CDR3, the full variable domain is KAGVTQTPRYLIKTRGQQVTLSCSPISGHRSVSWYQQTPGQGLQFLFEYFSETQRNKGNFPGRFSGRQFSNSRSEMNVSTLELGDSALYLCASSLALAGVDTQYFGPGTRLTVL.

The CDR3 loop is CAWSGDRDYGYTF. The CDR3 coding sequence is TGTGCCTGGAGTGGGGACAGGGACTATGGCTACACCTTC. The genes are TRBV30 and TRBJ1-2; 9 positions agree with TRBD1. The trim removed 1 base at V and 3 bases at J, leaving 0 bases unmatched. There are 13 residues in the CDR3. Germline V gene data show CDR1 as GTSNPN and CDR2 as SVGIG (reference sequence).

The rearrangement uses TRBV11-1 and TRBJ2-3, with 9 nucleotides matching TRBD2. Germline lookup yields CDR1 SGHAT and CDR2 FQDESV (reference sequence). The CDR3 covers 15 residues. The J segment lost 4 bases and the V segment lost 2 bases, leaving 4 bases of the junction unmatched. This chain's CDR3 is CASSLSGGFADTQYF. The DNA of the CDR3 is TGTGCCAGCAGCTTAAGCGGGGGGTTTGCAGATACGCAGTATTTT.

This chain connects TRBV5-1 to TRBJ2-2; 7 positions agree with TRBD2. Germline CDR1 is SGHRS and CDR2 is YFSETQ. CDR3 length equals 16 residues. The V segment lost 3 bases and the J segment 4 bases; nucleotides outside the gene matches: 9. The CDR3 bases are TGCGCCAGCAGCTATGGAGGGGAGGGAGGCACCGGGGAGCTGTTTTTT. Translated, it gives CASSYGGEGGTGELFF.

This chain connects TRBV5-5 to TRBJ2-2; no definite D call. Deletions cut 2 bases from V and 0 bases from J, with 8 bases between. Germline lookup yields CDR1 SGHKS and CDR2 YYEKEE (reference sequence). The CDR3 has 15 residues. CDR3 region: CASSFGGSNTGELFF. The CDR3 nucleotides are TGTGCCAGCAGCTTTGGCGGCTCGAACACCGGGGAGCTGTTTTTT.

This clone turned up a few times. The chain combines TRBV11-2 with TRBJ1-5; 7 nucleotides match TRBD1. This CDR3 is built from 15 residues. Germline trimming cut 5 bases from V and 2 bases from J; bases unmatched to any gene: 6. Looked up from germline, CDR1 is SGHAT and CDR2 is FQNNGV. The CDR3 here is CASSQGGSGNQPQHF. CDR3 bases: TGTGCCAGCAGCCAGGGGGGTTCGGGCAATCAGCCCCAGCATTTT. The complete variable domain, with remaining parts taken from reference TRBV11-2 and TRBJ1-5, reads EAGVAQSPRYKIIEKRQSVAFWCNPISGHATLYWYQQILGQGPKLLIQFQNNGVVDDSQLPKDRFSAERLKGVDSTLKIQPAKLEDSAVYLCASSQGGSGNQPQHFGDGTRLSIL.

This chain joins TRBV5-6 and TRBJ1-2, with 8 bases identical to TRBD1. Losses at the gene ends were 0 bases for V and 0 bases for J; bases not matched to a gene: 10. Per germline, CDR1 SGHDT and CDR2 YYEEEE. This CDR3 is built from 18 residues. CDR3 nucleotide sequence: TGTGCCAGCAGCTTGGCACAGGGGGGCGGGGGAGCTAACTATGGCTACACCTTC. Translating gives CASSLAQGGGGANYGYTF.

The chain combines TRBV19 with TRBJ2-2; 7 nucleotides line up with TRBD1. The germline V gene encodes CDR1 LNHDA and CDR2 SQIVND (reference sequence). The CDR3 loop spans 15 amino acids. The ends lost 4 bases at V and 0 bases at J; junction bases unmatched: 2. The CDR3 coding sequence is TGTGCCAGTAGTACCGGGACAGCGAACACCGGGGAGCTGTTTTTT. The encoded protein is CASSTGTANTGELFF.

This clone was observed a few times. The genes are TRBV6-5 and TRBJ1-1; 10 bases align to TRBD1. CDR1 and CDR2 (germline): MNHEY, SVGAGI. The CDR3 runs 14 residues. Trimming removed 6 bases from V and 3 bases from J; junction bases left unmatched: 4. The CDR3, as DNA: TGTGCCAGCAGCCAGGACAGGGGGGACACTGAAGCTTTCTTT. Amino acid sequence: CASSQDRGDTEAFF.

Notes on this clone: Other DNA sequences in this sample translate to the same CDR3. The chain combines TRBV27 with TRBJ2-7; 8 bases agree with TRBD2. The CDR3 length is 13 residues. With 6 bases clipped from V and 2 bases from J, the junction kept 3 bases outside the gene matches. Germline V gene sequence: CDR1 MNHEY, CDR2 SMNVEV (reference sequence). The CDR3 nucleotides read TGTGCCAGCAGCTTAGCGGGAACCTACGAGCAGTACTTC. It is translated as CASSLAGTYEQYF.

The V and J genes are TRBV4-1 and TRBJ2-3, with 10 bases identical to TRBD1. This CDR3 has 15 residues. Germline V CDR1 and CDR2: MGHRA, YSYEKL. After removal of 4 bases from V and 4 bases from J, the junction contained 5 bases not matched to a gene. Written as DNA, the CDR3 is TGCGCCAGCAGCCGCGGACAGGGGGGGGCAGATACGCAGTATTTT. Amino acids: CASSRGQGGADTQYF.

The chain carries TRBV6-5 and TRBJ1-2, with D perhaps matching TRBD1 (5 bases). The CDR3 totals 13 residues. V shed 6 bases and J shed 4 bases, with 12 bases lying between them. Germline loops: CDR1 MNHEY, CDR2 SVGAGI. The CDR3 loop is CASSVDTPYGYTF. The CDR3 DNA is TGTGCCAGCAGCGTGGACACCCCCTATGGCTACACCTTC.

The gene calls are TRBV11-1 and TRBJ1-1; D perhaps matches TRBD1 (5 bases). V lost 6 bases and J lost 1, with 9 bases in between. CDR1 and CDR2 from the germline V gene are SGHAT and FQDESV (reference sequence). This CDR3 is 13 amino acids long. CDR3 amino acids: CASSFDRNTEAFF. In DNA, the CDR3 is TGTGCCAGCAGTTTCGACAGGAACACTGAAGCTTTCTTT.

The CDR3 is CSASAGGLDNSPLHF. CDR3 nucleotide sequence: TGCAGTGCTAGTGCAGGGGGCCTGGATAATTCACCCCTCCACTTT. V gene TRBV20-1 combines with J gene TRBJ1-6, with 8 bases that match TRBD1. This CDR3 has 15 amino acids. Germline V CDR1 and CDR2: DFQATT, SNEGSKA (reference sequence). The V gene end was trimmed by 3 bases and the J gene end by 5 bases; junction bases not matched to a gene: 6.

The rearrangement joins TRBV25-1 to TRBJ1-4, with TRBD1 matching over 11 bases. Germline V gene sequence: CDR1 MGHDK, CDR2 SYGVNS. J was trimmed by 8 bases and V by 1 base; bases with no gene match: 3. CDR3 length: 15 residues. CDR3 in amino acids: CASSELGQGGEKLFF. Written as DNA, the CDR3 is TGTGCCAGCAGTGAATTGGGACAGGGGGGGGAAAAACTGTTTTTT.

The chain links TRBV5-4 to TRBJ1-3, with D hard to call. The V gene's germline CDR1 is SGHNT and CDR2 YYREEE (reference sequence). V gave up 4 bases and J gave up 1 base, with 9 bases separating them. This CDR3 region has 14 residues. CDR3 DNA sequence: TGTGCCAGCAGCCGCGGGGTGTCTGGAAACACCATATATTTT. This encodes CASSRGVSGNTIYF.

The chain is built from TRBV30 and TRBJ2-3, with D hard to call. Per germline, CDR1 GTSNPN and CDR2 SVGIG (reference sequence). The germline V and J ends were trimmed by 0 bases and 2 bases, with 9 bases remaining between them. The CDR3 length is 14 residues. CDR3 residues: CAWSVLENTDTQYF. The DNA of the CDR3 is TGTGCCTGGAGTGTACTCGAAAACACAGATACGCAGTATTTT.

The CDR3 loop is CASSSGTGGGEQYF. CDR3 sequence (DNA): TGCGCCAGCAGCTCAGGGACAGGGGGCGGGGAGCAGTACTTC. V usage is TRBV5-1 and J usage is TRBJ2-7, with 12 positions matching TRBD1. The germline V gene encodes CDR1 SGHRS and CDR2 YFSETQ. The V segment lost 3 bases and the J segment 7 bases; nucleotides outside the gene matches: 5. The CDR3 has 14 residues. Full variable domain (missing parts from reference TRBV5-1 and TRBJ2-7): KAGVTQTPRYLIKTRGQQVTLSCSPISGHRSVSWYQQTPGQGLQFLFEYFSETQRNKGNFPGRFSGRQFSNSRSEMNVSTLELGDSALYLCASSSGTGGGEQYFGPGTRLTVT.

This chain connects TRBV10-3 to TRBJ1-3; perhaps TRBD1 as D (5 bases). Germline V gene lookup returns CDR1 ENHRY and CDR2 SYGVKD. Trimming cost V 2 bases and J 1 base, with 9 bases left between them. The CDR3 contains 15 residues. DNA of the CDR3: TGTGCCATCAGTGAGACAGGATCTTCTGGAAACACCATATATTTT. It yields the protein CAISETGSSGNTIYF.

The chain employs TRBV2 and TRBJ1-6; the D is unclear. Looked up from germline, CDR1 is SNHLY and CDR2 is FYNNEI. Trimming cost V 6 bases and J 5 bases, with 11 bases left between them. This CDR3 contains 14 residues. This CDR3 is CASSAAGNNSPLHF. The CDR3 DNA reads as TGTGCCAGCAGCGCCGCCGGTAATAATTCACCCCTCCACTTT.

A few counts support this clone. V usage is TRBV14 and J usage is TRBJ1-1; maybe TRBD1 (6 bases). V shed 2 bases and J shed 5 bases, with 9 bases lying between them. From germline, CDR1 is SGHDN and CDR2 FVKESK. The CDR3 has 13 residues. The chain's CDR3 is CASSQYRGTEAFF. The CDR3 bases are TGTGCCAGCAGCCAATATAGGGGGACTGAAGCTTTCTTT.

The chain links TRBV12-5 to TRBJ1-6; 7 positions agree with TRBD1. V lost 1 base to trimming and J lost 10 bases; unmatched junction nucleotides: 7. The CDR3 length is 15 residues. CDR1 is LGHNT and CDR2 is FRNRAP in the germline V gene. DNA for the CDR3: TGTGCTAGTGGTTTGGCGGGACAGAAGACCTCACCCCTCCACTTT. Residues: CASGLAGQKTSPLHF.

The gene calls are TRBV10-2 and TRBJ2-1, with TRBD1 matching over 9 bases. The CDR3 is 16 amino acids. Germline V CDR1 and CDR2: WSHSY, SAAADI. V lost 7 bases and J lost 0; bases outside the gene matches: 7. CDR3 DNA: TGCGCCAGCACCCGGACAGGGGCCAGCTCCTACAATGAGCAGTTCTTC. It yields the protein CASTRTGASSYNEQFF.

The rearrangement uses TRBV6-5 and TRBJ2-3; perhaps TRBD2 as D (5 bases). The V end was cut by 2 bases, the J end by 0 bases, with 9 bases between. The CDR3 contains 15 residues. Germline V gene data show CDR1 as MNHEY and CDR2 as SVGAGI. The CDR3: CASSYHGISTDTQYF. CDR3 nucleotides: TGTGCCAGCAGTTACCACGGGATTAGCACAGATACGCAGTATTTT.